This TCR beta chain is from a study of long-term antiretroviral therapy in people with HIV. Turning to the study itself: A decade or so separates the oldest specimens from the later 2015 immediate-ART recommendation. Findings and caveats of the study: The study collected no data on ART adherence, viral resistance or therapy changes. Dominance of pre-ART expanded clones persisted, fluctuating and often declining after ART.

Survey-level resolution applied to immunoSEQ assay v3.0. TCRdb's table, derived via immunoSEQ multiplex PCR, lists solely in-frame clones and lacks some. The sample has about 24,000 clones, 75% to 90% seen once. Details on this clone: The antigen is not known.

This CDR3 has 18 amino acids. V lost 6 bases, J lost 2 bases, and 10 bases stayed unmatched. Germline lookup yields CDR1 SGHDN and CDR2 FVKESK. Material: unsorted PBMCs, obtained almost 6 years after starting antiretroviral therapy. The V and J genes are TRBV14 and TRBJ2-7; TRBD2 agrees at 16 bases. The receptor's source is a man aged 25-45 years with HIV. CDR3 in DNA: TGTGCCAGCAGGGCCGGGACTAGCGGGAGGGCGGACGCCTACGAGCAGTACTTC. It codes for CASRAGTSGRADAYEQYF.